One sample yielded the 18 T cell receptor beta chains listed below, sequenced in a study of T cells in Graves' hyperthyroidism and ophthalmopathy (dated by TCRdb to the late 2010s). Library preparation was by multiplex PCR. Data came from an Illumina HiSeq 2000. Amplification of TCR beta CDR3 regions was carried out from RNA transcripts. The TCR CDR3 was subjected to a first round of RT-PCR using the HTBI primer set and the Qiagen OneStep RT-PCR kit. TCRdb trimmed public reads at Q25 via fastp, called clones via MiXCR and kept in-frame beta chains. All rows with the same CDR3 protein become a single entry with the most common DNA and genes. The sample yields fewer than 450,000 distinct CDR3 sequences; around 15% were counted once. The ten biggest clones cover roughly 19% of the sample. Sequences were obtained from blood. The origin of the receptors is a woman in her fifties or sixties with Graves' ophthalmopathy.

V is TRBV20-1 and J is TRBJ2-7; TRBD2 matches at 11 bases. Trimming at V came to 5 bases and at J to 7 bases, leaving 16 bases not matched to a gene. Germline CDR1 DFQATT, CDR2 SNEGSKA (reference sequence). The CDR3 is 16 amino acids. CDR3 DNA: TGCAGTGCTTCCAGACAGGGAACTAGCGGGAGTAATGAGCAGTACTTC. Its translation is CSASRQGTSGSNEQYF.

The sample holds a few counts of this clonotype. This sequence joins TRBV7-9 and TRBJ2-1; no reliable D call. The germline V gene has CDR1 SEHNR and CDR2 FQNEAQ (reference sequence). The germline V and J ends were trimmed by 8 bases and 7 bases, with 12 bases remaining between them. CDR3 length: 12 residues. The CDR3 spells CASSPYANEQFF. As DNA, the CDR3 is TGTGCCAGCTCACCCTACGCGAATGAGCAGTTCTTC.

The table lists this clonotype with many counts. CDR3 sequence reads: CASSPPTPKNIQYF. The CDR3 DNA sequence: TGTGCCAGCAGTCCTCCCACCCCCAAAAACATTCAGTACTTC. The chain uses TRBV28 and TRBJ2-4; D unclear. CDR1 is MDHEN and CDR2 is SYDVKM in the germline V gene. The V gene lost 5 bases and the J gene lost 2 bases, with 10 bases spanning the gap. The CDR3 is made up of 14 amino acids.

The sample holds many counts of this clonotype. The chain joins TRBV7-3 to TRBJ2-5; D uncertain. Trimming removed 3 bases from V and 2 bases from J, with 13 bases in between. Germline CDR1 and CDR2: SGHTA and FQGTGA. CDR3 length: 15 residues. CDR3 residues: CASSFNAGRQETQYF. CDR3 nucleotides: TGTGCCAGCAGCTTCAACGCCGGCAGACAAGAGACCCAGTACTTC.

The chain couples TRBV7-3 to TRBJ2-2; D might be TRBD1 (6 bases). Germline-derived CDR1 and CDR2 are SGHTA and FQGTGA. Trimming shortened V by 5 bases and J by 4 bases, and 23 bases separated the two germline ends. The CDR3 spans 18 residues. The CDR3 sequence: CASSPRGGIISGTGELFF. The CDR3 bases are TGTGCCAGCAGCCCCAGGGGCGGAATCATTTCGGGCACCGGGGAGCTGTTTTTT.

This clonotype was found many times. The rearrangement links TRBV5-1 to TRBJ1-1; TRBD1 matches at 8 bases. With 7 bases clipped from V and 5 bases from J, the junction kept 10 bases outside the gene matches. The germline V gene encodes CDR1 SGHRS and CDR2 YFSETQ. This CDR3 comprises 14 residues. The CDR3 sequence is CASRTGSQLTEAFF. In DNA form, the CDR3 reads TGCGCCAGCCGGACAGGGAGTCAGCTTACTGAAGCTTTCTTT. Full variable domain (remainder filled in from reference TRBV5-1 and TRBJ1-1): KAGVTQTPRYLIKTRGQQVTLSCSPISGHRSVSWYQQTPGQGLQFLFEYFSETQRNKGNFPGRFSGRQFSNSRSEMNVSTLELGDSALYLCASRTGSQLTEAFFGQGTRLTVV.

This chain joins TRBV28 and TRBJ2-3; D not certain. Deletions cut 9 bases from V and 4 bases from J, with 23 bases between. The germline V gene encodes CDR1 MDHEN and CDR2 SYDVKM. This CDR3 has 16 residues. CDR3 in amino acids: CASLGRQLRAPDTQYF. DNA of the CDR3: TGTGCCAGTCTTGGGCGGCAACTCCGGGCCCCAGATACGCAGTATTTT.

This clonotype was seen many times. The chain employs TRBV28 and TRBJ2-4; the match to TRBD2 covers 12 bases. V was pared by 1 base and J by 8 bases, with 3 bases of the junction left unmatched. The CDR3 consists of 15 residues. The V gene's germline CDR1 is MDHEN and CDR2 SYDVKM. In DNA, the CDR3 is TGTGCCAGCAGTTTATCTTCTAGCGGGAGGGACATTCAGTACTTC. Translating gives CASSLSSSGRDIQYF.

The J gene is TRBJ2-7, the V gene TRBV5-1; 8 nucleotides align to TRBD2. Per germline, CDR1 SGHRS and CDR2 YFSETQ. The ends lost 0 bases at V and 0 bases at J; junction bases unmatched: 11. CDR3 size: 18 residues. CDR3 DNA: TGCGCCAGCAGCTTGGAGGGACCAGCGGGAGCGGTCTCCTACGAGCAGTACTTC. Residues: CASSLEGPAGAVSYEQYF.

This clonotype has at least ten counts. V usage is TRBV18 and J usage is TRBJ2-7; D might be TRBD1 (6 bases). The V end was cut by 4 bases, the J end by 3 bases, with 10 bases between. The germline gives CDR1 KGHSH, CDR2 LQKENI. CDR3 size: 13 residues. CDR3 DNA sequence: TGTGCCAGCTCACGGGGACAAAACTACGAGCAGTACTTC. This translates into CASSRGQNYEQYF.

This rearrangement joins TRBV9 to TRBJ2-1; TRBD2 matches 7 bases. V gave up 3 bases and J gave up 0 bases; unmatched junction bases: 6. The length of the CDR3 is 16 residues. Germline assignment: CDR1 SGDLS and CDR2 YYNGEE. The CDR3 region is CASSDRLAGSYNEQFF. CDR3 DNA sequence: TGTGCCAGCAGCGACAGACTAGCCGGCTCCTACAATGAGCAGTTCTTC.

This clonotype was counted many times. CDR3 nucleotides: TGTGCCAGCAGCCGGACTAGCGGGTTCACAGATACGCAGTATTTT. Its protein is CASSRTSGFTDTQYF. V is TRBV7-9 and J is TRBJ2-3; 11 nucleotides line up with TRBD2. This CDR3 has 15 amino acids. Germline CDR1 and CDR2: SEHNR and FQNEAQ (reference sequence). The junction had 3 bases not matched to a gene; V was cut back by 5 bases and J by 2 bases.

This clonotype was recorded a few times. The chain links TRBV5-1 to TRBJ2-7; weak D call: TRBD2 (6 bases). V was shortened by 4 bases and J by 5 bases, with 19 bases between the two germline ends. CDR3 size: 15 residues. The germline gives CDR1 SGHRS, CDR2 YFSETQ. The chain's CDR3 is CASSTSGLRGDEQYF. The DNA of the CDR3 is TGCGCCAGCAGCACCTCGGGACTCCGTGGGGACGAGCAGTACTTC.

This chain joins TRBV5-1 and TRBJ2-1; 7 bases match TRBD2. Germline V CDR1 and CDR2: SGHRS, YFSETQ. This CDR3 comprises 16 residues. With V trimmed by 4 bases and J by 3 bases, 10 bases remained unmatched. The CDR3 DNA follows: TGCGCCAGCAGCCACCCTCTGGGCGGGAGCTACAATGAGCAGTTCTTC. The encoded protein is CASSHPLGGSYNEQFF.

The rearrangement links TRBV28 to TRBJ1-2, with a tentative D call TRBD1 (5 bases). Per germline, CDR1 MDHEN and CDR2 SYDVKM. This CDR3 region has 16 residues. V was clipped by 6 bases and J by 4 bases, with 21 bases between them. In DNA, the CDR3 is TGTGCCAGCAGCCTTGGGTCGGGGGGGGTAGGCTATGGCTACACCTTC. Residues: CASSLGSGGVGYGYTF.

This clonotype was picked up many times. The chain links TRBV10-2 to TRBJ2-1, with a possible D match to TRBD2 (6 bases). Germline-derived CDR1 and CDR2 are WSHSY and SAAADI. The CDR3 length is 15 residues. V was cut by 4 bases and J by 6 bases, with 16 bases left in between. CDR3 coding DNA: TGCGCCAGCAGTGCGGGAGCCGGTGCGTTCAATGAGCAGTTCTTC. Its protein product is CASSAGAGAFNEQFF.

The table lists this clonotype with many counts. V and J are TRBV5-7 and TRBJ2-7; TRBD1 matches at 10 bases. TRBV5-7 is placed among ORFs of uncertain function. Trimming took 0 bases from V and 3 from J; bases not matched to a gene: 3. This CDR3 contains 15 residues. The CDR3 DNA is TGTGCCAGCAGCTTGGGAGGGACAGGGGTCTACGAGCAGTACTTC. Translation gives CASSLGGTGVYEQYF.

CDR3: CASSQNRGHEQYF. The CDR3, as DNA: TGCGCCAGCAGCCAGAACAGGGGCCACGAGCAGTACTTC. The gene calls are TRBV4-1 and TRBJ2-7; 7 nucleotides agree with TRBD1. The trim removed 3 bases at V and 5 bases at J, leaving 4 bases unmatched. Per germline, CDR1 MGHRA and CDR2 YSYEKL. The CDR3 extends over 13 amino acids.